Each of the 6 T cell receptor beta chains below was sequenced from the same sample in a study of tissue T cells after allogeneic stem cell transplantation. Using immunoSEQ multiplex PCR, the repertoire was profiled, and TCRdb retains in-frame clones only, with some absent. Of approximately 700 clones listed, 45% were seen once; the top ten hold 40%. Time point reported: mouse harvest day 14 after allogeneic transplant. Tail vein injection delivered 10^7 T-cell-depleted bone marrow cells and 10^6 splenic CD5+ T cells. Specimen: liver tissue. The receptors were gathered from a female BALB/c mouse given C57BL/6 T cells with graft-versus-host disease after an allogeneic hematopoietic cell transplant.

Remarks on this clone: The gene names given are mouse names. The observed sequence ends 1 residue before the CDR3 terminus, with the missing tail filled in from the germline J gene. V gene TRBV2 combines with J gene TRBJ2-3; TRBD2 is a possible D gene (6 bases). V lost 0 bases to trimming and J lost 1 base, with 8 bases between them. The CDR3 is 15 residues long. CDR1 and CDR2 (germline): LGHNA, YSYQKL. Here the CDR3 reads CASSQDWGGAETLYF. The sequenced part of the CDR3 DNA is TGTGCCAGCAGCCAAGACTGGGGAGGTGCAGAAACGCTGTAT.

As for this clone: Gene names refer to mouse genes. The CDR3 is cut off 1 residue early in the read; its end comes from the germline J gene. The J gene is TRBJ2-7, the V gene TRBV15; perhaps TRBD2 as D (6 bases). The CDR3 totals 13 residues. With 2 bases removed from V and 7 bases from J, the gap between germline ends came to 12 bases. Germline V gene sequence: CDR1 SGHND, CDR2 FRSKSL. The DNA read from the CDR3 is TGTGCCAGCAGTTTACTGGGGCCGGGGGAACAGTAC. Amino acid sequence: CASSLLGPGEQY. The complete CDR3 sequence is CASSLLGPGEQYF.

For this clone: Germline and genes: mouse. The read terminates 1 residue before the CDR3 end, so the remaining end is supplied by the germline J gene. The chain couples TRBV26 to TRBJ1-2, with D hard to call. In germline, CDR1 is KGHPV, CDR2 FQNQEV (reference sequence). The CDR3 consists of 12 residues. The ends were cut back, 8 bases at V and 0 bases at J, with 7 bases in the middle. CDR3 DNA (partial): TGTGCCAGCCGCAGTGCAAACTCCGACTACACC. Translated: CASRSANSDYT. The entire CDR3 sequence reads CASRSANSDYTF.

Comment on this clone: Each gene name is a mouse one. The covered CDR3 bases are TGTGCCAGCACCGACTTTTATGAACAGTAC. Translation: CASTDFYEQY. The complete CDR3 sequence is CASTDFYEQYF. This chain links TRBV13-3 with TRBJ2-7; no definite D call. Read coverage stops 1 residue before the CDR3 terminus; the germline J gene supplies the remainder. This CDR3 contains 11 residues. Germline CDR1 reads NNHDY; CDR2 reads SYVADS. The V gene lost 6 bases and the J gene lost 4 bases, with 8 bases spanning the gap.

A word on this clone: All gene names here are mouse names. The read comes to an end 1 residue before the CDR3 does, leaving the germline J gene to fill in the end. The chain carries TRBV20 and TRBJ2-1; TRBD1 might be the D (6 bases). With 1 base removed from V and 4 bases from J, the gap between germline ends came to 8 bases. CDR3 size: 13 residues. Per germline, CDR1 GFQATS and CDR2 STVNSAI. CDR3 DNA, as far as it was read: TGTGGTGCTAGGGGACAGGATTATGCTGAGCAGTTC. Encoded protein: CGARGQDYAEQF. The full CDR3 is CGARGQDYAEQFF.

About this clone itself: Each gene name is a mouse one. The CDR3 bases that were read are TGTGCTAGCAGTTTCGCAGGGGGTGCAGAAACGCTGTAT. Translated, it gives CASSFAGGAETLY. The complete CDR3 reads CASSFAGGAETLYF. The chain joins TRBV29 to TRBJ2-3; TRBD1 is a possible D gene (6 bases). The read is 1 residue too short to cover the CDR3 end, so that end is filled in from the germline J gene. The CDR3 is made up of 14 amino acids. With 3 bases removed from V and 1 base from J, the gap between germline ends came to 8 bases. Germline loops: CDR1 MSHET, CDR2 SYDVDS.